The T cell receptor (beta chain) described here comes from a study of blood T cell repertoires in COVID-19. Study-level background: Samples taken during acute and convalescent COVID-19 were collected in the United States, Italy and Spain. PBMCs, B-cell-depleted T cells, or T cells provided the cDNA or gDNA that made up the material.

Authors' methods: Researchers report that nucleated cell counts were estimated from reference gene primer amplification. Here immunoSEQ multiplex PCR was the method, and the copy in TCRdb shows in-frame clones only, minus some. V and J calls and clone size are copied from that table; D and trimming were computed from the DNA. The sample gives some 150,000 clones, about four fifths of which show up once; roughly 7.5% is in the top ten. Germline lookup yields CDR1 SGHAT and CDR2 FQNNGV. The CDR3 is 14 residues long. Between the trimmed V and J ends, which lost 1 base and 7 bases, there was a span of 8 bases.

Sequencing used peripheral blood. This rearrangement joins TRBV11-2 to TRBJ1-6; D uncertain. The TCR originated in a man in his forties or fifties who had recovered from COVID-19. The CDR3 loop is CASSLGIANSPLHF. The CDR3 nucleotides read TGTGCCAGCAGCTTAGGCATAGCCAATTCACCCCTCCACTTT.